The rows below give T cell receptor beta chains drawn from one sample of a study of blood T cell repertoires in COVID-19. Method: immunoSEQ multiplex PCR; TCRdb's copy keeps in-frame clones and lacks some. The top ten clones hold under 13% of a sample with approximately 86,000 clones, roughly 78% of them seen once. Sequences were obtained from peripheral blood. Every receptor here comes from a woman between 65 and 79 years old with acute or convalescent COVID-19. Both conserved end residues are part of each CDR3. Fields, in order: J gene, clone size, V gene, D gene, CDR3 protein, CDR3 DNA. The D gene is left open where the match is weak. Size values are once, few and many counts, or a class for expanded clones, and some rows have none.

j_gene: TRBJ2-7
abundance: -
v_gene: TRBV5-1
d_gene: TRBD2
CDR3aa: CASSLLAGTYEQYF
CDR3nt: TGCGCCAGCAGCTTACTAGCGGGAACGTACGAGCAGTACTTC

j_gene: TRBJ1-1
abundance: -
v_gene: TRBV5-6
d_gene: TRBD1
CDR3aa: CASSTGTGGWGTEAFF
CDR3nt: TGTGCCAGCAGCACCGGGACAGGGGGCTGGGGCACTGAAGCTTTCTTT

j_gene: TRBJ2-2
abundance: -
v_gene: TRBV19
d_gene: -
CDR3aa: CASTVSGNTGELFF
CDR3nt: TGTGCCAGTACGGTATCCGGGAACACCGGGGAGCTGTTTTTT

j_gene: TRBJ2-7
abundance: -
v_gene: TRBV2
d_gene: -
CDR3aa: CASSEALFGVSPYEQYF
CDR3nt: TGTGCCAGCAGTGAAGCGCTTTTCGGGGTATCCCCCTACGAGCAGTACTTC

j_gene: TRBJ1-1
abundance: -
v_gene: TRBV3-1/TRBV3-2
d_gene: -
CDR3aa: CASSQSGQNTEAFF
CDR3nt: TGTGCCAGCAGCCAATCGGGACAGAACACTGAAGCTTTCTTT

j_gene: TRBJ2-3
abundance: -
v_gene: TRBV10-3
d_gene: TRBD2
CDR3aa: CAIRGLAGDTQYF
CDR3nt: TGTGCCATCAGAGGACTAGCCGGGGATACGCAGTATTTT

j_gene: TRBJ2-7
abundance: -
v_gene: TRBV4-1
d_gene: -
CDR3aa: CASSQDNTAGDVYEQYF
CDR3nt: TGCGCCAGCAGCCAAGATAATACAGCCGGGGATGTATACGAGCAGTACTTC

j_gene: TRBJ2-5
abundance: -
v_gene: TRBV9
d_gene: -
CDR3aa: CASSGPPRETQYF
CDR3nt: TGTGCCAGCAGCGGCCCCCCGAGAGAGACCCAGTACTTC

j_gene: TRBJ2-1
abundance: -
v_gene: TRBV11-2
d_gene: -
CDR3aa: CASSSQYPYNEQFF
CDR3nt: TGTGCCAGCAGCTCGCAGTACCCCTACAATGAGCAGTTCTTC

j_gene: TRBJ1-2
abundance: -
v_gene: TRBV6-6
d_gene: TRBD1
CDR3aa: CASGGQGNYGYTF
CDR3nt: TGTGCCAGCGGGGGACAGGGGAACTATGGCTACACCTTC

j_gene: TRBJ2-2
abundance: -
v_gene: TRBV5-4
d_gene: -
CDR3aa: CASSLDGGPGELFF
CDR3nt: TGTGCCAGCAGCTTGGATGGGGGCCCCGGGGAGCTGTTTTTT

j_gene: TRBJ1-2
abundance: -
v_gene: TRBV27
d_gene: -
CDR3aa: CASSFRSGYGYTF
CDR3nt: TGTGCCAGCAGTTTTCGGTCAGGCTATGGCTACACCTTC

j_gene: TRBJ2-7
abundance: -
v_gene: TRBV7-3
d_gene: TRBD2
CDR3aa: CASSPYGGRVNEQYF
CDR3nt: TGTGCCAGCAGCCCATATGGCGGGAGAGTGAACGAGCAGTACTTC

j_gene: TRBJ2-2
abundance: -
v_gene: TRBV9
d_gene: TRBD2
CDR3aa: CASSLLAGAGELFF
CDR3nt: TGTGCCAGCAGCTTACTAGCGGGAGCCGGGGAGCTGTTTTTT

j_gene: TRBJ2-3
abundance: -
v_gene: TRBV7-2
d_gene: -
CDR3aa: CASSAGAHTVDTQYF
CDR3nt: TGTGCCAGCAGCGCGGGGGCCCATACGGTCGATACGCAGTATTTT

j_gene: TRBJ1-2
abundance: -
v_gene: TRBV10-3
d_gene: -
CDR3aa: CAISVTGGEMNGYTF
CDR3nt: TGTGCCATCAGTGTCACAGGAGGGGAGATGAATGGCTACACCTTC

j_gene: TRBJ1-5
abundance: -
v_gene: TRBV27
d_gene: -
CDR3aa: CASSPIPAQHF
CDR3nt: TGTGCCAGCAGTCCCATCCCGGCCCAGCATTTT

j_gene: TRBJ2-7
abundance: -
v_gene: TRBV27
d_gene: TRBD1
CDR3aa: CASSGGQGTEQYF
CDR3nt: TGTGCCAGCAGTGGGGGACAGGGTACCGAGCAGTACTTC

j_gene: TRBJ1-2
abundance: -
v_gene: TRBV7-9
d_gene: TRBD1
CDR3aa: CASSSWDREDYGYTF
CDR3nt: TGTGCCAGCAGCTCGTGGGACAGGGAAGACTATGGCTACACCTTC

j_gene: TRBJ1-5
abundance: few
v_gene: TRBV6-5
d_gene: TRBD1
CDR3aa: CASRAGGTNQPQHF
CDR3nt: TGTGCCAGCAGGGCAGGGGGCACCAATCAGCCCCAGCATTTT

j_gene: TRBJ2-1
abundance: -
v_gene: TRBV19
d_gene: TRBD1
CDR3aa: CASSTIGQGKQFF
CDR3nt: TGTGCCAGTAGTACGATTGGACAGGGGAAGCAGTTCTTC

j_gene: TRBJ1-6
abundance: few
v_gene: TRBV6-5
d_gene: TRBD1
CDR3aa: CASLQGNNSPLHF
CDR3nt: TGTGCCAGCTTACAGGGGAATAATTCACCCCTCCACTTT

j_gene: TRBJ2-1
abundance: once
v_gene: TRBV7-2
d_gene: -
CDR3aa: CASSLGSGWEQFF
CDR3nt: TGTGCCAGCAGCTTAGGTTCAGGGTGGGAGCAGTTCTTC

j_gene: TRBJ1-2
abundance: -
v_gene: TRBV4-1
d_gene: -
CDR3aa: CASSQVEGEGGYTF
CDR3nt: TGCGCCAGCAGCCAAGTCGAGGGGGAGGGTGGCTACACCTTC

j_gene: TRBJ2-7
abundance: -
v_gene: TRBV5-4
d_gene: -
CDR3aa: CASSASGLSSYEQYF
CDR3nt: TGTGCCAGCAGCGCCTCGGGACTCAGCTCCTACGAGCAGTACTTC

j_gene: TRBJ2-7
abundance: -
v_gene: TRBV7-4
d_gene: -
CDR3aa: CASSLLQDSSYEQYF
CDR3nt: TGTGCCAGCAGCTTATTACAGGATAGCTCCTACGAGCAGTACTTC

j_gene: TRBJ1-4
abundance: -
v_gene: TRBV11-2
d_gene: TRBD1
CDR3aa: CASSSTGIGGEKLFF
CDR3nt: TGTGCCAGCAGCTCGACAGGGATTGGGGGTGAAAAACTGTTTTTT

j_gene: TRBJ2-3
abundance: -
v_gene: TRBV19
d_gene: -
CDR3aa: CASSSQGTDTQYF
CDR3nt: TGTGCCAGTAGTTCGCAGGGGACAGATACGCAGTATTTT

j_gene: TRBJ2-1
abundance: -
v_gene: TRBV12-5
d_gene: TRBD2
CDR3aa: CASGLERGGNTEQFF
CDR3nt: TGTGCTAGTGGTTTGGAACGGGGGGGAAATACGGAGCAGTTCTTC

j_gene: TRBJ1-5
abundance: -
v_gene: TRBV7-2
d_gene: TRBD1
CDR3aa: CASSSRDRGAQHF
CDR3nt: TGTGCCAGCAGCTCCCGGGACAGGGGTGCCCAGCATTTT

j_gene: TRBJ2-4
abundance: -
v_gene: TRBV3-1/TRBV3-2
d_gene: TRBD1
CDR3aa: CASSGTGTKNIQYF
CDR3nt: TGTGCCAGCAGCGGGACAGGGACCAAAAACATTCAGTACTTC

j_gene: TRBJ2-7
abundance: few
v_gene: TRBV4-3
d_gene: -
CDR3aa: CASSTGLGTYEQYF
CDR3nt: TGCGCCAGCAGTACAGGGCTGGGGACCTACGAGCAGTACTTC

j_gene: TRBJ2-1
abundance: -
v_gene: TRBV5-1
d_gene: TRBD1
CDR3aa: CASSPTGANEQFF
CDR3nt: TGCGCCAGCAGCCCAACAGGGGCCAATGAGCAGTTCTTC

j_gene: TRBJ2-7
abundance: once
v_gene: TRBV5-1
d_gene: -
CDR3aa: CASSLGLRDEQYF
CDR3nt: TGCGCCAGCAGCCTCGGACTAAGAGACGAGCAGTACTTC

j_gene: TRBJ2-1
abundance: few
v_gene: TRBV29-1
d_gene: TRBD2
CDR3aa: CSVDGGGSNEQFF
CDR3nt: TGCAGCGTTGACGGCGGGGGGTCGAATGAGCAGTTCTTC

j_gene: TRBJ2-1
abundance: -
v_gene: TRBV5-4
d_gene: TRBD2
CDR3aa: CASGFRGGAREQFF
CDR3nt: TGTGCCAGCGGGTTTCGCGGGGGGGCCCGTGAGCAGTTCTTC

j_gene: TRBJ1-2
abundance: -
v_gene: TRBV6-1
d_gene: TRBD1
CDR3aa: CASSEAAHTGVGYTF
CDR3nt: TGTGCCAGCAGTGAAGCCGCTCATACAGGGGTTGGCTACACCTTC

j_gene: TRBJ2-2
abundance: -
v_gene: TRBV28
d_gene: -
CDR3aa: CASSLLGGRAGELFF
CDR3nt: TGTGCCAGCAGTTTGCTAGGCGGTCGCGCCGGGGAGCTGTTTTTT

j_gene: TRBJ1-4
abundance: few
v_gene: TRBV5-6
d_gene: -
CDR3aa: CASSLVGGLQEKLFF
CDR3nt: TGTGCCAGCAGCTTGGTCGGGGGGCTGCAGGAAAAACTGTTTTTT

j_gene: TRBJ1-5
abundance: -
v_gene: TRBV28
d_gene: TRBD1
CDR3aa: CASSRVGGQGYQPQHF
CDR3nt: TGTGCCAGCAGTCGGGTCGGGGGACAGGGCTATCAGCCCCAGCATTTT

j_gene: TRBJ2-2
abundance: once
v_gene: TRBV12-3/TRBV12-4
d_gene: -
CDR3aa: CASSLAPSGELFF
CDR3nt: TGTGCCAGCAGTTTAGCCCCCTCTGGGGAGCTGTTTTTT

j_gene: TRBJ2-7
abundance: -
v_gene: TRBV2
d_gene: TRBD1
CDR3aa: CASSLKLGQGNEQYF
CDR3nt: TGTGCCAGCAGTCTAAAGCTTGGACAGGGGAACGAGCAGTACTTC